This TCR beta chain was captured in a study of CD4 T cell repertoires in COVID-19 (dated by TCRdb to the early 2020s). With respect to the entire study: For cross-reactivity analysis, CFSE-low cells were expanded with IL-2 for around 11 days and were then relabeled and restimulated with spike proteins from other coronaviruses. In COVID-19-recovered individuals, the study described naturally processed CD4+ T cell responses to SARS-CoV-2 spike and nucleoprotein and used TCR Vbeta sequencing to evaluate clonal composition. In a few recovered individuals, the researchers analyzed the TCR Vbeta repertoire of SARS-CoV-2-reactive T cells at the subset level.

To note about this clone: What this receptor recognizes is not known. No per-base quality is available; no much larger clone lies one base away.

Preparation of the library involved the immunoSEQ multiplex PCR assay. In the paper's pipeline: The Chao-Jaccard similarity index and the number of shared clonotypes were used to measure repertoire overlap between subsets. TCRdb limited this immuneACCESS table to in-frame rearrangements with V and J called. A share of clones is missing; checked studies link under half to unresolved V genes, and the rest is unexplained. Clonal size and the V and J genes are those of that table, whereas D and trimming came from the DNA. This sample gives roughly 23,000 clones in total; around 90% of them show up just once. Roughly 0.59% of the sample lies in the top ten. The CDR3 sequence holds 12 residues, the cysteine and phenylalanine included. Kept here is only the CDR3 DNA, which spans 36 bases and is read in frame from base 1. CDR1 and CDR2 are read off the germline V gene as SNHLY and FYNNEI. Relative to germline, V is 6 bases shorter and J is 5 bases shorter, with 10 bases between their ends.

Broader findings and caveats from the paper: Several of the most expanded SARS-CoV-2-reactive clonotypes were found to be shared between two or all three memory subsets, suggesting intraclonal diversification. Between about 7 and 28% of SARS-CoV-2 clonotypes were also found in SARS-CoV and/or HKU1 spike-stimulated secondary cultures, consistent with cross-reactivity.

Memory T cell samples that were not cultured were sequenced immediately after ex vivo isolation. From peripheral blood mononuclear cells, the researchers isolated CD4+ total memory, central memory, effector memory and circulating T follicular helper cells. The receptor was isolated from a human donor who had COVID-19. Material: central memory CD4+ T cells from blood, obtained before the COVID-19 pandemic. This specimen's cell subset or site label, per the study, means: CD4+ T central memory cells. The receptor chain draws on TRBV2 and TRBJ2-5; TRBD2 is a possible D gene, resting on 6 matching bases. The nucleotide sequence reads as follows: TGTGCCAGCAGCTGGAGGGTGGAGACCCAGTACTTC. Protein translation: CASSWRVETQYF.